The subject of this entry is one TCR beta chain. What it recognizes is unknown. The data stem from a study of cytomegalovirus exposure and HLA in healthy donors. Whereas donors were nominally healthy upon sampling, unrecorded immune exposures were probable. V gave up 4 bases and J gave up 2 bases; unmatched junction bases: 1. Germline-derived CDR1 and CDR2 are GTSNPN and SVGIG (reference sequence). This CDR3 has 12 amino acids. Study-wide results and limits: Highly shared variants forming one cluster were likely a sequencing artifact. Most TCR sequences were seen very rarely across donors, but some public TCRs occurred in many. TCR beta sequences numbering under 20,000 were associated with HLA alleles at 0.05 false discovery rate in a later analysis.

PCR was performed using 60 Vbeta and 13 Jbeta primers. Sequencing was performed with immunoSEQ multiplex PCR; in TCRdb, only in-frame clones are kept and a portion is missing. This sample has 150,000 to 200,000 clones, with around 78% found just once. Specimen: PBMCs. V is TRBV30 and J is TRBJ2-7; 8 nucleotides align to TRBD1. The sequence derives from a man aged 18 to 29 in good health and CMV-seronegative. The CDR3 loop is CAWNRGTYEQYF. The CDR3 bases are TGTGCCTGGAACAGGGGGACCTACGAGCAGTACTTC.